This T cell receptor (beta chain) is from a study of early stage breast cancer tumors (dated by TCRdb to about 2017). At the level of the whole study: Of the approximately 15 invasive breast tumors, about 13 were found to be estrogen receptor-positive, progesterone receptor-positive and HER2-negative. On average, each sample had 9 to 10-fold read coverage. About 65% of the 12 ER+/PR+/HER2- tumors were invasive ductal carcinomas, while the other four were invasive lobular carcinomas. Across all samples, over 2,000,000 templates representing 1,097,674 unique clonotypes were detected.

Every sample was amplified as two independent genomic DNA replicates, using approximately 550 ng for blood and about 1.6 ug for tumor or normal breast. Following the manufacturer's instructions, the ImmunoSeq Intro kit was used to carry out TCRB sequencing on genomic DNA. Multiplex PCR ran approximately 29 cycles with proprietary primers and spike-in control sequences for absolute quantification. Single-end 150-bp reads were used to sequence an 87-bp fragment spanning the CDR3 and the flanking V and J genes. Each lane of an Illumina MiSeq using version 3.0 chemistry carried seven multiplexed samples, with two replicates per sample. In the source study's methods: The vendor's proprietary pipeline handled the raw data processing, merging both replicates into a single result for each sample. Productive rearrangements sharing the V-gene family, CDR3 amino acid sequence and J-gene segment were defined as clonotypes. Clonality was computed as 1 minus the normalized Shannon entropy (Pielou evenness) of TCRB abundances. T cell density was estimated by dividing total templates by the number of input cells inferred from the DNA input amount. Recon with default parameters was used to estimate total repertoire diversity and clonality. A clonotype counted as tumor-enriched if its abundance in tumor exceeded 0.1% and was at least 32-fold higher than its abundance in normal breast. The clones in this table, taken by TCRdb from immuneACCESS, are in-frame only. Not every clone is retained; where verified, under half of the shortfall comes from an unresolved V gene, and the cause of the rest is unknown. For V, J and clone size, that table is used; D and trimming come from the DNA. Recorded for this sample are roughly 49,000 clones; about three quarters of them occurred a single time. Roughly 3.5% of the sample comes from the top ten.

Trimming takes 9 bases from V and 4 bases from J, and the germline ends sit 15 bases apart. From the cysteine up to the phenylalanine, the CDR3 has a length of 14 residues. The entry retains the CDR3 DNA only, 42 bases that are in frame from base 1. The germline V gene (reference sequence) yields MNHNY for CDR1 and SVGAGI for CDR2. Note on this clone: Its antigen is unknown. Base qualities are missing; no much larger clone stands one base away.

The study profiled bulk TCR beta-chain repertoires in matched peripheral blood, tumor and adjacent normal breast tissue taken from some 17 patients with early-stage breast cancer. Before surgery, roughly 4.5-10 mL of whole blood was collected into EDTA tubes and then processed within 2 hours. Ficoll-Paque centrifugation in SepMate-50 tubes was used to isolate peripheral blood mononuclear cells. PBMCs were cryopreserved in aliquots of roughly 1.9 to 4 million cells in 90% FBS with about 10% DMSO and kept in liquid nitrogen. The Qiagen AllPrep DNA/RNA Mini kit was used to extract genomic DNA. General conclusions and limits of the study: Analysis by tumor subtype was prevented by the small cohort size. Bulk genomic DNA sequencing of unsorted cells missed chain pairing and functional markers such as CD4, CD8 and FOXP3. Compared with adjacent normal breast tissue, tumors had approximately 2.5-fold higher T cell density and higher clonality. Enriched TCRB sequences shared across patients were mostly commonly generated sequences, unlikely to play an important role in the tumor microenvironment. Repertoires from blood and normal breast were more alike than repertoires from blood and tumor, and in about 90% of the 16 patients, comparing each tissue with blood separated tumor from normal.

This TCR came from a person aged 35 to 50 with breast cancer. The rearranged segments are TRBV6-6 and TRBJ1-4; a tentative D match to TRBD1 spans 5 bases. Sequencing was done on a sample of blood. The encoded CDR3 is CASIDGGNNEKLFF. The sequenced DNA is TGTGCCAGTATCGATGGGGGTAATAATGAAAAACTGTTTTTT.